A single sample is the source of the 8 T cell receptor beta chains below, sequenced in a study of T cell repertoires in cytomegalovirus infection. TCRdb passed the reads through MiXCR, listing each CDR3 protein once. The sample has about 240,000 distinct CDR3 sequences, approximately 13% seen once. Sequenced input: PBMCs. The origin of the receptors is a human donor in good health (CMV status not recorded). Some clones in this sample may be carry-over from other donors' samples.

This clonotype has a count of ten or more. The V and J genes are TRBV6-2 or TRBV6-3 and TRBJ2-7, with TRBD2 matching 8 bases. The CDR3 length is 15 residues. Germline V gives CDR1 MNHEY, CDR2 SVGEGT. After removal of 4 bases from V and 3 bases from J, the junction contained 8 bases not matched to a gene. The CDR3 here is CASSFAGTRVYEQYF. The CDR3, as DNA: TGTGCCAGCAGTTTTGCCGGGACTAGAGTCTACGAGCAGTACTTC.

This clonotype has a count of ten or more. The V and J genes are TRBV7-2 and TRBJ1-2; D possibly corresponds to TRBD1 (6 bases). Deletions cut 11 bases from V and 2 bases from J, with 24 bases between. The CDR3 runs 16 residues. Looked up from germline, CDR1 is SGHTA and CDR2 is FQGNSA. CDR3 coding DNA: TGTGCCTCCCGGGGGGGCAGCCCACTTCAGAACTATGGCTACACCTTC. It yields the protein CASRGGSPLQNYGYTF.

At least ten counts were recorded for this clonotype. V gene TRBV5-1 combines with J gene TRBJ2-2; TRBD2 might be the D (5 bases). The CDR3 runs 15 residues. Trimming pared 1 base from V and 4 bases from J, leaving 11 bases between. Germline V lookup: CDR1 SGHRS, CDR2 YFSETQ. This CDR3 reads CASSLRLASTGELFF. The DNA of the CDR3 is TGCGCCAGCAGCTTGAGGCTAGCAAGCACCGGGGAGCTGTTTTTT.

This clonotype was found many times. This sequence joins TRBV11-2 and TRBJ1-4; 7 bases are shared with TRBD1. Trimming cost V 4 bases and J 0 bases; bases outside gene matches: 11. The CDR3 covers 18 residues. Germline values: CDR1 SGHAT, CDR2 FQNNGV. CDR3 region: CASSSKRDSLSTNEKLFF. In nucleotides, the CDR3 is TGTGCCAGCAGCTCAAAGAGGGACAGTCTCTCAACTAATGAAAAACTGTTTTTT.

This clonotype was detected ten times or more. The rearrangement uses TRBV12-5 and TRBJ2-7; weak D call: TRBD1 (6 bases). Trimming removed 5 bases at V and 3 bases at J, with 20 bases between. Germline lookup yields CDR1 LGHNT and CDR2 FRNRAP. This CDR3 has 16 amino acids. CDR3 sequence: CASGTRGWDTNYEQYF. CDR3 nucleotides: TGTGCTAGTGGTACCAGGGGATGGGACACCAACTACGAGCAGTACTTC.

Note on this clonotype: It may be a read error: a sequence one base away is much more abundant. This rearrangement joins TRBV15 to TRBJ2-1, with D perhaps TRBD2 (5 bases). This CDR3 region has 14 residues. Germline V gene data show CDR1 as LNHNV and CDR2 as YYDKDF (reference sequence). DNA for the CDR3: TGTGTCACCAGCAGAGATTTTGGCGGGAATGAGCAGTTCTTC. Translating it yields CVTSRDFGGNEQFF.

The chain has TRBV29-1 and TRBJ2-5; the match to TRBD1 covers 8 bases. V lost 4 bases, J lost 0 bases, and 7 bases stayed unmatched. The germline CDR1 and CDR2 sequences are SQVTM and ANQGSEA. This CDR3 contains 15 residues. CDR3 protein: CSVATGQGNQETQYF. The CDR3 DNA sequence: TGCAGCGTTGCCACAGGACAGGGAAACCAAGAGACCCAGTACTTC.

This clonotype has more than one count but fewer than ten. DNA of the CDR3: TGCAGCGTTGAAGATCGGACTAGCGGGGGGCATTACGCAGATACGCAGTATTTT. Translated: CSVEDRTSGGHYADTQYF. J is TRBJ2-3 and V is TRBV29-1; TRBD2 agrees at 14 bases. The V gene's germline CDR1 is SQVTM and CDR2 ANQGSEA. V shed 0 bases and J 4 bases; nucleotides not matched to a gene: 9. There are 18 residues in the CDR3.